The entry below gives a single T cell receptor (beta chain) sequence along with its context. Its antigen is unknown. These data are taken from a study of T-cell memory formation after mild COVID-19. Across the study: Largely, TCR clusters stayed within a single donor. General study results and limits: Mainly in CM and EM were contracting CD4+ clones; CD8+ were in EMRA. Day 15 to 85 contracting clones showed balanced CD4/CD8; later expanders leaned CD4+.

TCRdb passed the 5' RACE reads through MiXCR, listing each CDR3 protein once. The sample shows more than 100,000 distinct CDR3 sequences, more than 15% of them seen only once. Trimming shortened V by 5 bases and J by 5 bases, and 12 bases separated the two germline ends. The germline CDR1 and CDR2 sequences are MDHEN and SYDVKM. CDR3 size: 14 residues. The clonotype was recovered from a young man who had mild COVID-19 (a few samples of this study predate the infection). Cell type and time point are not known. The sample was PBMCs or a T cell subset sorted from them (not recorded which). The gene calls are TRBV28 and TRBJ2-2; a weak D match, TRBD1 (5 bases). The CDR3 bases are TGTGCCAGCAGTGTAGGGGTTTGGACCGGGGAGCTGTTTTTT. Encoded protein: CASSVGVWTGELFF.